This T cell receptor beta chain is from a study of T cells after posttransplantation cyclophosphamide. Findings of the study overall: Recipient CMV seropositivity and CMV reactivation strongly tracked TRB clonality. Skin or GI-infiltrating T cells shared few TRB sequences with blood.

Trimming removed 10 bases from V and 5 bases from J; junction bases left unmatched: 9. Germline assignment: CDR1 MDHEN and CDR2 SYDVKM. The CDR3 is 14 residues long. Clones were read by immunoSEQ multiplex PCR, and TCRdb kept only the in-frame ones, dropping some. The repertoire yields tens of thousands of clones, none seen only once; the top ten contain approximately 4.9%. The sample holds many counts of this clone. No antigen is known for it. The sample consisted of PBMCs. The V and J genes are TRBV28 and TRBJ1-5; TRBD1 aligns across 9 bases. The TCR sequence derives from a woman between 50 and 59 years old in good health and a related stem cell transplant donor. The CDR3 DNA reads as TGTGCCACCGAAGGGACAGGGTCGCATCAGCCCCAGCATTTT. Protein product: CATEGTGSHQPQHF.